These 15 T cell receptor beta chains were sequenced from one sample in a study of technical replicates of blood from a few donors. Sequencing used immunoSEQ multiplex PCR; TCRdb keeps in-frame clones, though not all of them. Of over 90,000 clones in the sample, approximately 96% are singletons; the top ten hold about 0.36%. Sequenced input: T cells isolated from PBMCs. The receptor set was obtained from a human donor in good health.

The chain has TRBV19 and TRBJ2-4; D perhaps matches TRBD1 (6 bases). Deletions cut 7 bases from V and 4 bases from J, with 11 bases between. CDR3 size: 13 residues. Germline V gene sequence: CDR1 LNHDA, CDR2 SQIVND (reference sequence). The CDR3 DNA reads as TGTGCCAGTACAGCTAGGGGGAAAAACATTCAGTACTTC. Its protein product is CASTARGKNIQYF.

This chain joins TRBV18 and TRBJ1-2; TRBD1 agrees at 9 bases. Per germline, CDR1 KGHSH and CDR2 LQKENI. Trimming took 2 bases from V and 0 from J; bases not matched to a gene: 10. CDR3 length: 18 residues. The CDR3 DNA follows: TGTGCCAGCTCACCAGAGGGAAGGGACAGGGATTCTAACTATGGCTACACCTTC. It translates to CASSPEGRDRDSNYGYTF.

V gene TRBV14 combines with J gene TRBJ2-7; TRBD1 matches 7 bases. This CDR3 comprises 14 residues. Germline values: CDR1 SGHDN, CDR2 FVKESK. Trimming at V came to 1 base and at J to 5 bases, leaving 5 bases not matched to a gene. The CDR3, as DNA: TGTGCCAGCAGCCAAGTAGGGGGCGCCCACGAGCAGTACTTC. This sequence encodes CASSQVGGAHEQYF.

The chain couples TRBV11-3 to TRBJ2-1; 10 positions match TRBD2. The V segment lost 5 bases and the J segment 6 bases; nucleotides outside the gene matches: 10. The CDR3 is 16 amino acids. Germline values: CDR1 SGHNT, CDR2 YENEEA. The DNA for the CDR3 is TGTGCCAGCAGCCCCGAACTAGCGGGACAAGGCAATGAGCAGTTCTTC. Protein: CASSPELAGQGNEQFF.

This rearrangement joins TRBV28 to TRBJ2-7; the match to TRBD2 covers 13 bases. The CDR3 is 14 residues long. Per the germline V gene, CDR1 is MDHEN and CDR2 is SYDVKM. V was clipped by 5 bases and J by 3 bases; unmatched bases: 1. The CDR3 region has the DNA TGTGCCAGCAGTCGACTAGCGGGAGGCTACGAGCAGTACTTC. It yields the protein CASSRLAGGYEQYF.

This chain links TRBV2 with TRBJ2-1; the match to TRBD2 covers 8 bases. Germline-derived CDR1 and CDR2 are SNHLY and FYNNEI. The V segment lost 1 base and the J segment 4 bases; nucleotides outside the gene matches: 3. The CDR3 sequence is 15 residues long. The CDR3 region has the DNA TGTGCCAGCAGTGAAGTCGAGCGGGAGTACAATGAGCAGTTCTTC. This codes for CASSEVEREYNEQFF.

The genes are TRBV28 and TRBJ1-2, with 7 bases fitting TRBD1. The length of the CDR3 is 17 residues. Germline V gene sequence: CDR1 MDHEN, CDR2 SYDVKM. V lost 2 bases and J lost 5; bases outside the gene matches: 14. The CDR3 loop reads CASSLGTTGDLLYGYTF. The DNA for the CDR3 is TGTGCCAGCAGTTTAGGGACAACAGGGGATCTTTTATATGGCTACACCTTC.

The J gene is TRBJ1-5, the V gene TRBV7-8; 9 bases map to TRBD1. The CDR3 sequence is 16 residues long. V was clipped by 5 bases and J by 0 bases; unmatched bases: 5. Germline lookup yields CDR1 SGHVS and CDR2 FQNEAQ. The CDR3 region is CASSQDRGDSNQPQHF. The DNA for the CDR3 is TGTGCCAGCAGCCAGGACAGGGGAGATAGCAATCAGCCCCAGCATTTT. The full variable domain, in which reference TRBV7-8 and TRBJ1-5 provide the parts outside the CDR3, is GAGVSQSPRYKVAKRGQDVALRCDPISGHVSLFWYQQALGQGPEFLTYFQNEAQLDKSGLPSDRFFAERPEGSVSTLKIQRTQQEDSAVYLCASSQDRGDSNQPQHFGDGTRLSIL.

The V and J genes are TRBV20-1 and TRBJ1-4; 8 nucleotides line up with TRBD1. V lost 6 bases to trimming and J lost 11 bases; unmatched junction nucleotides: 5. From germline, CDR1 is DFQATT and CDR2 SNEGSKA (reference sequence). This CDR3 is built from 11 residues. CDR3 bases: TGCAGTGCGAGGACAGGGCGGAAACTGTTTTTT. Translation: CSARTGRKLFF.

Written as DNA, the CDR3 is TGCGCCAGCAGTGAAACAGGTTTCTACGAGCAGTACTTC. Its translation is CASSETGFYEQYF. The rearrangement joins TRBV10-2 to TRBJ2-7; tentatively, D is TRBD1 (5 bases). V gave up 3 bases and J gave up 3 bases, with 9 bases separating them. This CDR3 is built from 13 residues. Germline V gives CDR1 WSHSY, CDR2 SAAADI.

The rearrangement joins TRBV11-3 to TRBJ2-1, with 14 bases aligning to TRBD2. The J segment lost 8 bases and the V segment lost 5 bases, leaving 11 bases of the junction unmatched. The CDR3 runs 17 residues. CDR1 and CDR2 from the germline V gene are SGHNT and YENEEA. CDR3 coding DNA: TGTGCCAGCAGCCCGGGACTAGCGGGAGCTGGAAGACATGAGCAGTTCTTC. Residues: CASSPGLAGAGRHEQFF.

The chain combines TRBV7-8 with TRBJ1-2; TRBD1 agrees at 12 bases. The V segment lost 5 bases and the J segment 4 bases; nucleotides outside the gene matches: 11. CDR3 length: 17 amino acids. From germline, CDR1 is SGHVS and CDR2 FQNEAQ. The CDR3 DNA sequence: TGTGCCAGCAGCGTAACCGGGACAGGGGGCTTTGGCTATGGCTACACCTTC. It translates to CASSVTGTGGFGYGYTF.

The chain joins TRBV27 to TRBJ2-1, with 7 bases fitting TRBD2. Germline CDR1 and CDR2: MNHEY and SMNVEV (reference sequence). V shed 1 base and J 4 bases; nucleotides not matched to a gene: 4. CDR3 length: 15 residues. The CDR3 DNA follows: TGTGCCAGCAGTTTATGGGGAGGGACTTACAATGAGCAGTTCTTC. As protein: CASSLWGGTYNEQFF.

The chain combines TRBV27 with TRBJ2-7, with D perhaps TRBD1 (6 bases). The CDR3 is made up of 14 amino acids. Germline V CDR1 and CDR2: MNHEY, SMNVEV (reference sequence). V gave up 5 bases and J gave up 2 bases, with 13 bases separating them. The CDR3 reads CASSPPDRTYEQYF. CDR3 DNA sequence: TGTGCCAGCAGTCCCCCGGACAGAACCTACGAGCAGTACTTC.

V and J are TRBV30 and TRBJ2-5; 11 bases agree with TRBD2. CDR3 length: 13 residues. V dropped 4 bases and J dropped 3; count of bases not matched to a gene: 1. Germline CDR1 GTSNPN, CDR2 SVGIG (reference sequence). In DNA, the CDR3 is TGTGCCTGGAATAGCGGGAGGGAAGAGACCCAGTACTTC. Translation gives CAWNSGREETQYF.